Listed below are T cell receptor beta chains from one sample, sequenced in a study of cytomegalovirus exposure and HLA in healthy donors. This table comes from immunoSEQ multiplex PCR, and its TCRdb copy is limited to in-frame clones, with some not included. The table lists some 150,000 clones, 84% of them singletons. Material: PBMCs. The receptors were sampled from a boy aged 2 to 9 in good health and CMV-seronegative. The CDR3 runs from the conserved cysteine through the conserved F or W. D genes are given only for firm matches. Size is stated for part of the rows, as once, few or many counts, or as a class when the clone is expanded.

d_call j_call clone_size v_call cdr3_nt cdr3_aa
. TRBJ1-1 . TRBV11-2 TGTGCCAGCAGTCAATCCGGCGGGGGGCGTATGGACACTGAAGCTTTCTTT CASSQSGGGRMDTEAFF
TRBD1 TRBJ1-2 . TRBV9 TGTGCCACCCAGGGACAGCTATATGGCTACACCTTC CATQGQLYGYTF
. TRBJ2-5 . TRBV7-9 TGTGCCAGCAGCGTAAATTTAGAGACCCAGTACTTC CASSVNLETQYF
TRBD1 TRBJ2-1 . TRBV9 TGTGCCAGCAGACAGACAGGGAATAATGAGCAGTTCTTC CASRQTGNNEQFF
. TRBJ2-3 . TRBV5-4 TGTGCCAGCAGCTTGGACACGACTAGCACAGATACGCAGTATTTT CASSLDTTSTDTQYF
TRBD1 TRBJ1-5 . TRBV6-5 TGTGCCAGCAGCCCGGACAGGGGAAGCAATCAGCCCCAGCATTTT CASSPDRGSNQPQHF
TRBD1 TRBJ1-1 . TRBV6-4 TGTGCCAGCAGTGACTCGGACAGGGCTGAAGCTTTCTTT CASSDSDRAEAFF
. TRBJ2-2 . TRBV21-1 TGTGCCAGCAGCAGGACAGGGGCGCAGAACACCGGGGAGCTGTTTTTT CASSRTGAQNTGELFF
. TRBJ2-5 . TRBV5-6 TGTGCCAGCAGCTTAGTAGGAGCGGAAGAGACCCAGTACTTC CASSLVGAEETQYF
. TRBJ2-7 . TRBV29-1 TGCAGCGTTGTCACTACTTACTACGAGCAGTACTTC CSVVTTYYEQYF
TRBD1 TRBJ2-7 . TRBV29-1 TGCAGCGTAGCCCCCGGGACAGGGGGCCGCGAGCAGTACTTC CSVAPGTGGREQYF
TRBD2 TRBJ2-1 . TRBV6-1 TGTGCCAGCAGTGGCACCGGGACTAGCGGGGAGCAGTTCTTC CASSGTGTSGEQFF
TRBD1 TRBJ1-5 . TRBV27 TGTGCCAGCAGCGCAGAGGGGGCTAGCAATCAGCCCCAGCATTTT CASSAEGASNQPQHF
. TRBJ2-1 . TRBV11-3 TGTGCCAGCAGTAGGACTCTCGAAAATCATGAGCAGTTCTTC CASSRTLENHEQFF
. TRBJ1-2 . TRBV30 TGTGCCTGGAGTGTGGGGGCAGCCTCCTATGGCTACACCTTC CAWSVGAASYGYTF
TRBD2 TRBJ2-1 . TRBV2 TGTGCCAGCAGTGACTCCCTAGCGGGAGGTTCCTCCTACAATGAGCAGTTCTTC CASSDSLAGGSSYNEQFF
TRBD2 TRBJ2-7 . TRBV19 TGTGCCAGTAGTATCAGCGGGGGCCGCTACGAGCAGTACTTC CASSISGGRYEQYF
. TRBJ1-1 few TRBV5-8 TGTGCCAGCAGCTTCGGGGGGAAGACTATGAACACTGAAGCTTTCTTT CASSFGGKTMNTEAFF
. TRBJ2-7 once TRBV9 TGTGCCAGCAGTTTAAATAGCGGCAGATCCTACGAGCAGTACTTC CASSLNSGRSYEQYF
. TRBJ2-1 . TRBV9 TGTGCCAGCAGCGCGACCCCAAACAGGGCCGATGAGCAGTTCTTC CASSATPNRADEQFF
. TRBJ1-4 . TRBV4-1 TGCGCCAGCAGCCAAGATTCGCGAACTAATGAAAAACTGTTTTTT CASSQDSRTNEKLFF
. TRBJ1-1 . TRBV5-4 TGTGCCAGCAGCTTGGCCGGGAGTCTGACTGAAGCTTTCTTT CASSLAGSLTEAFF
. TRBJ1-6 . TRBV10-3 TGTGCCATCAGTGAGAAGAGGGATTCACCCCTCCACTTT CAISEKRDSPLHF
. TRBJ2-5 . TRBV2 TGTGCCAGCAATCTGGACAGTACGCTCTTAGAGACCCAGTACTTC CASNLDSTLLETQYF
. TRBJ1-5 . TRBV5-6 TGTGCCAGCAGCTTGAACAGGGCGAGCAATCAGCCCCAGCATTTT CASSLNRASNQPQHF
. TRBJ2-1 . TRBV9 TGTGCCAGCAGCGTAGTTGGGGGCAGCTCCTACAATGAGCAGTTCTTC CASSVVGGSSYNEQFF
. TRBJ2-3 . TRBV11-2 TGTGCCAGCAGCTTAGTGACAGGTATTTTGGCAGATACGCAGTATTTT CASSLVTGILADTQYF
. TRBJ2-2 . TRBV7-9 TGTGCCAGCAGCTTAAGTGAGGGAACCGGGGAGCTGTTTTTT CASSLSEGTGELFF
TRBD1 TRBJ1-1 . TRBV19 TGTGCCAGTAGCCTAACCCGAAGGACAGGGGCGGGTGAAGCTTTCTTT CASSLTRRTGAGEAFF
. TRBJ2-2 once TRBV27 TGTGCCAGCAGGGTAGGGGGGGACACCGGGGAGCTGTTTTTT CASRVGGDTGELFF
. TRBJ2-1 many TRBV11-2 TGTGCCAGCAGCCCCCTGCGCTCTCCCGGGCAAGGGAGCCAAAATGAGCAGTTCTTC CASSPLRSPGQGSQNEQFF
. TRBJ2-3 . TRBV27 TGTGCCAGCAGTATCCGGACGAGCGGAGTCCCAGATACGCAGTATTTT CASSIRTSGVPDTQYF
. TRBJ2-5 . TRBV14 TGTGCCAGCAGCAGACAGATTAGAAGTACGGAGACCCAGTACTTC CASSRQIRSTETQYF
. TRBJ1-3 . TRBV7-2 TGTGCCAGCAGCCCTGGGACTGCTGGAAACACCATATATTTT CASSPGTAGNTIYF
TRBD1 TRBJ2-7 . TRBV6-1 TGTGCCAGCAGCATGGACAGGGTTCTGAATGAGCAGTACTTC CASSMDRVLNEQYF
. TRBJ1-1 . TRBV18 TGTGCCAGCTCGGGACAATCCGACGAAGCTTTCTTT CASSGQSDEAFF
. TRBJ2-5 . TRBV5-6 TGTGCCAGCAGCGGAATGGTGGGGGCACAAGAGACCCAGTACTTC CASSGMVGAQETQYF
TRBD1 TRBJ1-1 . TRBV6-6 TGTGCCAGCGTAAAGACAGGGGCTTGGGCTGAAGCTTTCTTT CASVKTGAWAEAFF
. TRBJ2-5 few TRBV11-2 TGTGCCAGCAGCTTAGTCGCAAACTCCCTCTCGCCAGAGACCCAGTACTTC CASSLVANSLSPETQYF
. TRBJ1-1 once TRBV28 TGTGCCAGCAGCCAAACAGGTTGGACTGAAGCTTTCTTT CASSQTGWTEAFF
. TRBJ2-1 . TRBV28 TGTGCCAGCAGCTCCGACGGGTATGGTAATGATGGGTTAGCTCATACGGACAAGTACAATGAGCAGTTCTTC CASSSDGYGNDGLAHTDKYNEQFF
TRBD1 TRBJ1-3 . TRBV5-8 TGTGCCAGCAGCCCCGGGACAGGGTCTATTCTCGGAAACACCATATATTTT CASSPGTGSILGNTIYF
. TRBJ1-2 . TRBV7-2 TGTGCCAGCAGCTCGACCGCGGCCGGGGGAGGTGTCTACACCTTC CASSSTAAGGGVYTF
TRBD1 TRBJ1-2 . TRBV25-1 TGTGCCAGCAGTGACCCGGGACAGGGGATGGGCTACACCTTC CASSDPGQGMGYTF
. TRBJ1-3 . TRBV30 TGTGCCTGGGGGCCCGGGGGGAACACCATATATTTT CAWGPGGNTIYF
TRBD1 TRBJ1-2 . TRBV19 TGTGCCAGTAGAACCGGGACAGGTCTGTACTATGGCTACACCTTC CASRTGTGLYYGYTF
TRBD1 TRBJ1-2 once TRBV19 TGTGCCAGTAGCGAGAGAACAGGGGCGGGCTACACCTTC CASSERTGAGYTF
TRBD1 TRBJ1-1 few TRBV28 TGTGCCAGCAGTTCAGGGGGCGAGGGAACTGAAGCTTTCTTT CASSSGGEGTEAFF
TRBD2 TRBJ2-1 . TRBV5-1 TGCGCCAGCAGCCGCGACGGCGGGAGGGCCCTCTCCTACAATGAGCAGTTCTTC CASSRDGGRALSYNEQFF
TRBD1 TRBJ2-7 . TRBV15 TGTGCCACCAGCAGAGATCTCCCGACAGGGAACAACGAGCAGTACTTC CATSRDLPTGNNEQYF
. TRBJ2-1 . TRBV19 TGTGCCAGTAGTATTCCCGAGCGGCAGTTCTTC CASSIPERQFF
. TRBJ1-4 . TRBV6-5 TGTGCCAGCACCCCGCGGGGCGCCGGACGGGAAAAACTGTTTTTT CASTPRGAGREKLFF
. TRBJ1-2 . TRBV5-1 TGCGCCAGCAGCTTGGATCCGAAAAGAAGAGGGCCAATCTATGGCTACACCTTC CASSLDPKRRGPIYGYTF
TRBD1 TRBJ1-5 . TRBV7-8 TGTGCCAGCAGCTTATCTCGAGGATCGGGACAGCCAAATCAGCCCCAGCATTTT CASSLSRGSGQPNQPQHF
TRBD2 TRBJ2-2 once TRBV30 TGTGCCTGGAGGACTAGCGGGGGGGGGAACACCGGGGAGCTGTTTTTT CAWRTSGGGNTGELFF
. TRBJ1-4 . TRBV7-9 TGTGCCAGCAGCGACGATGCGGGCAGGCCTATTTATGAAAAACTGTTTTTT CASSDDAGRPIYEKLFF
. TRBJ1-5 . TRBV10-3 TGTGCCATCAGTGCCCAGGGCGGTCAGCCCCAGCATTTT CAISAQGGQPQHF
. TRBJ1-5 . TRBV30 TGTGCCTCTTTTTGGCAGTATAGCAATCAGCCCCAGCATTTT CASFWQYSNQPQHF
. TRBJ2-1 . TRBV7-9 TGTTCCAGCAGCTTCGGTCAGGCGGCAGGGATGGATGAGCAGTTCTTC CSSSFGQAAGMDEQFF
. TRBJ1-3 . TRBV14 TGTGCCAGCAGCCAAGATCAAGGAGCTGGAAACACCATATATTTT CASSQDQGAGNTIYF